The rows below give T cell receptor beta chains drawn from one sample of a study of naive and memory T cell subsets. Each CDR3 protein gets one entry after TCRdb re-called the UMI-ligation and nested PCR reads with MiXCR. The sample has around 20,000 distinct CDR3 sequences, roughly 5.5% seen once. The sequences come from skin, collected from a tuberculin skin test site. These receptors all stem from an adult in good health. CDR3s leave out the opening cysteine and the closing phenylalanine or tryptophan.

CDR3aa,len,j_gene,v_gene
ASSLGILAGSYNEQF,15,TRBJ2-1,TRBV7-9
ASLGGAGGPYYEQY,14,TRBJ2-7,TRBV6-1
ASSLEEAGTSYEQY,14,TRBJ2-7,TRBV11-1
ASRGLAGVYEQY,12,TRBJ2-7,TRBV27
ASGRLGNEQF,10,TRBJ2-1,TRBV6-1
ASSKAKGGQGTEAF,14,TRBJ1-1,TRBV21-1
ATSQNPPGGGEQF,13,TRBJ2-1,TRBV24-1
ASSMGEGRGNQPQH,14,TRBJ1-5,TRBV19
ASSQGHSGKPYTDTQY,16,TRBJ2-3,TRBV4-1
ASSDRTSGGYNEQF,14,TRBJ2-1,TRBV7-6
ASREYQNFNQPQH,13,TRBJ1-5,TRBV6-1
ASTIPGLRNTDTQY,14,TRBJ2-3,TRBV28
SARDLSRTSGRFGTGELF,18,TRBJ2-2,TRBV20-1
ASSQDLGGLGETQY,14,TRBJ2-5,TRBV4-2
ASSGEGGETQY,11,TRBJ2-5,TRBV2
ASSPLWTLNYGYT,13,TRBJ1-2,TRBV19
ASSERSTDTQY,11,TRBJ2-3,TRBV18
ASSIYIYTDTQY,12,TRBJ2-3,TRBV19
ASTTPPNTEAF,11,TRBJ1-1,TRBV28
SARLAGGPYVDTQY,14,TRBJ2-3,TRBV20-1
ASRTSGYNEQF,11,TRBJ2-1,TRBV6-2/TRBV6-3
ASSLAGANVLT,11,TRBJ2-6,TRBV14
ASSPQGYSNQPQH,13,TRBJ1-5,TRBV6-5
ASSLGGGHETQY,12,TRBJ2-5,TRBV27
ASRYTAGEANEQY,13,TRBJ2-7,TRBV7-9
ASGGKRANEQF,11,TRBJ2-1,TRBV30
SARDAGRGRQPQH,13,TRBJ1-5,TRBV20-1
SARAGNTIY,9,TRBJ1-3,TRBV20-1
ASRRLSYEQY,10,TRBJ2-7,TRBV12-2
ASRAVSSYNEQF,12,TRBJ2-1,TRBV30
ASSRPGLVYEQY,12,TRBJ2-7,TRBV3-1
ASSLRTGFGQPQH,13,TRBJ1-5,TRBV18
ASSTLGVFFHCNEQF,15,TRBJ2-1,TRBV27
SVATGLEADTQY,12,TRBJ2-3,TRBV29-1
ASSLGARGTEAF,12,TRBJ1-1,TRBV7-9
ASSPLRGETQY,11,TRBJ2-5,TRBV6-5
ASRGPQGAMVSASPLH,16,TRBJ1-6,TRBV5-1
ASSPFPQGAPGSYEQY,16,TRBJ2-7,TRBV18
ASSRRPPGQDGTDTQY,16,TRBJ2-3,TRBV4-1
ASRQGYEQY,9,TRBJ2-7,TRBV28
SVEGGRAGELF,11,TRBJ2-2,TRBV29-1
SVGDSSEQY,9,TRBJ2-7,TRBV29-1
ASSQEAGQGNTEAF,14,TRBJ1-1,TRBV4-3
ASSYPSGSAVDTQY,14,TRBJ2-3,TRBV6-5
ASSLPGLYNEQF,12,TRBJ2-1,TRBV7-3
ASSGAGRSTDTQY,13,TRBJ2-3,TRBV6-5
ASSVDSGRGETQY,13,TRBJ2-5,TRBV9
SVARQRNTEAF,11,TRBJ1-1,TRBV29-1
ASSYGQETQY,10,TRBJ2-5,TRBV28
ASSLASTSGFYEQY,14,TRBJ2-7,TRBV7-9
AISESSLAEEPYEQY,15,TRBJ2-7,TRBV10-3
ARNGRETQY,9,TRBJ2-5,TRBV6-2/TRBV6-3
ASSLAPWSEQF,11,TRBJ2-1,TRBV7-8
ASSSLGEQF,9,TRBJ2-1,TRBV7-9